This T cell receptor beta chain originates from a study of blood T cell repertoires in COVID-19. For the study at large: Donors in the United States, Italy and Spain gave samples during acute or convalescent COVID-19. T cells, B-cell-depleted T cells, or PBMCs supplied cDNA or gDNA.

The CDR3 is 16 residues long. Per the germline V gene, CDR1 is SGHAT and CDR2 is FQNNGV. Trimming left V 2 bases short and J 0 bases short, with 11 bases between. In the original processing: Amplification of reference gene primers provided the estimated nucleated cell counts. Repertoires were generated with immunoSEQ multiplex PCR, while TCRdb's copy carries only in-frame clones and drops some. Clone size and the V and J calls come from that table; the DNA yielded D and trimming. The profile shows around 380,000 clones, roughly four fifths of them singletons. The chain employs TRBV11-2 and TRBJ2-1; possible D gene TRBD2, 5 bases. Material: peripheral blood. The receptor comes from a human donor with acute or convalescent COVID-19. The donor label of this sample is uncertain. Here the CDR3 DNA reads TGTGCCAGCAGCTTAAGCGGTAATCCCTCCTACAATGAGCAGTTCTTC. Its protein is CASSLSGNPSYNEQFF.